The 20 T cell receptor beta chains in this list originate from one sample, sequenced in a study of regulatory T cells in long-lasting Graves disease (dated by TCRdb to about 2021). Library preparation used multiplex PCR. Data came from an Illumina HiSeq 4000. To build TCR beta libraries, CDR3 regions were amplified by Arm-PCR using iRepertoire HTBI primers. TCRdb's own reprocessing of the public reads used fastp at Q25 and MiXCR and kept productive beta chains. CDR3 protein duplicates are merged, each entry listing the most common genes and DNA. For this sample the table gives a few hundred thousand distinct CDR3 sequences, of which 20% to 30% were detected only once. The ten largest clones represent 26% of the sample. The time point label, as the study defines it: persistent/refractory GD, antithyroid drugs over 5 years with positive TRAb. RNA was extracted from PBMCs in TRIzol for both TCR sequencing and RNA sequencing.

Sequencing used peripheral blood mononuclear cells (PBMCs), obtained when the disease was refractory, from a patient treated with antithyroid drugs. These receptors all stem from a female donor with Graves disease.

The sample holds a few counts of this clonotype. J is TRBJ2-2 and V is TRBV12-5, with 8 bases that match TRBD1. CDR1 and CDR2 from the germline V gene are LGHNT and FRNRAP. V lost 4 bases and J lost 6; bases outside the gene matches: 10. The CDR3 is made up of 16 amino acids. CDR3 in amino acids: CASGSERQGCPGELFF. CDR3 nucleotides: TGTGCTAGTGGTTCGGAACGACAGGGGTGTCCCGGGGAGCTGTTTTTT.

This clonotype was found a few times. The chain employs TRBV2 and TRBJ2-4; possibly TRBD2 for D (5 bases). Germline V gene sequence: CDR1 SNHLY, CDR2 FYNNEI. This CDR3 region has 19 residues. V was shortened by 4 bases and J by 1 base, with 23 bases between the two germline ends. The CDR3 region is CASSARRFSGSRAKNIQYF. The CDR3 region has the DNA TGTGCCAGCAGTGCTAGGCGGTTCTCGGGGTCCCGGGCCAAAAACATTCAGTACTTC. Supplemented by reference TRBV2 and TRBJ2-4, the full variable domain reads EPEVTQTPSHQVTQMGQEVILRCVPISNHLYFYWYRQILGQKVEFLVSFYNNEISEKSEIFDDQFSVERPDGSNFTLKIRSTKLEDSAMYFCASSARRFSGSRAKNIQYFGAGTRLSVL.

This sequence joins TRBV12-5 and TRBJ2-2; no clear D. Germline V gene sequence: CDR1 LGHNT, CDR2 FRNRAP. The CDR3 has 16 residues. The V and J ends lost 3 bases and 0 bases respectively, with 11 bases between them. CDR3: CASGFKAGPNTGELFF. CDR3 in DNA: TGTGCTAGTGGTTTCAAGGCAGGCCCGAACACCGGGGAGCTGTTTTTT.

The genes are TRBV29-1 and TRBJ1-1; no clear D. This CDR3 is 13 amino acids long. CDR1 and CDR2 (germline): SQVTM, ANQGSEA. V lost 5 bases and J 0 bases, leaving 10 bases between the germline ends. The CDR3 region is CSVHPSMNTEAFF. In DNA form, the CDR3 reads TGCAGCGTTCACCCTTCTATGAACACTGAAGCTTTCTTT. Drawing the rest from reference TRBV29-1 and TRBJ1-1, the complete variable domain is SAVISQKPSRDICQRGTSLTIQCQVDSQVTMMFWYRQQPGQSLTLIATANQGSEATYESGFVIDKFPISRPNLTFSTLTVSNMSPEDSSIYLCSVHPSMNTEAFFGQGTRLTVV.

This clonotype came up many times. V usage is TRBV28 and J usage is TRBJ2-7; 7 nucleotides agree with TRBD1. The CDR3 is made up of 14 amino acids. The J segment lost 3 bases and the V segment lost 7 bases, leaving 9 bases of the junction unmatched. Germline V gene data show CDR1 as MDHEN and CDR2 as SYDVKM. Here the CDR3 reads CASTPPGQIYEQYF. The CDR3 DNA reads TGTGCCAGCACCCCACCGGGACAGATCTACGAGCAGTACTTC. Full variable domain (missing parts from reference TRBV28 and TRBJ2-7): DVKVTQSSRYLVKRTGEKVFLECVQDMDHENMFWYRQDPGLGLRLIYFSYDVKMKEKGDIPEGYSVSREKKERFSLILESASTNQTSMYLCASTPPGQIYEQYFGPGTRLTVT.

The table lists this clonotype with a few counts. This chain joins TRBV6-2 or TRBV6-3 and TRBJ1-2; a possible D gene is TRBD1 (6 bases). Per germline, CDR1 MNHEY and CDR2 SVGEGT. The length of the CDR3 is 17 residues. The germline V and J ends were trimmed by 2 bases and 2 bases, with 18 bases remaining between them. CDR3: CASSYGVAGARNYGYTF. In nucleotides, the CDR3 is TGTGCCAGCAGTTACGGGGTAGCAGGGGCGAGGAACTATGGCTACACCTTC.

The chain recombines TRBV28 with TRBJ1-4, with a weak D call TRBD1 (5 bases). With 6 bases removed from V and 10 bases from J, the gap between germline ends came to 12 bases. This CDR3 has 12 residues. Germline CDR1 is MDHEN and CDR2 is SYDVKM. CDR3 protein: CASRDTGGKLFF. The CDR3 region has the DNA TGTGCCAGCAGGGACACAGGAGGAAAACTGTTTTTT.

The V call is TRBV19, the J call TRBJ2-7; unclear D gene. From germline, CDR1 is LNHDA and CDR2 SQIVND (reference sequence). V lost 9 bases and J 7 bases, leaving 25 bases between the germline ends. This CDR3 is 15 amino acids long. The CDR3 reads CASSPQADPRLEQYF. Here the CDR3 DNA reads TGTGCCAGCTCCCCGCAGGCAGACCCTCGTTTGGAGCAGTACTTC.

There are a few counts of this clonotype. The chain links TRBV6-1 to TRBJ2-2, with TRBD2 matching 7 bases. The CDR3 consists of 16 residues. Trimming removed 7 bases from V and 4 bases from J; junction bases left unmatched: 12. Germline-derived CDR1 and CDR2 are MNHNS and SASEGT. The CDR3 here is CASTPKRGSGTGELFF. The DNA of the CDR3 is TGTGCCAGCACCCCTAAGCGGGGTAGCGGCACCGGGGAGCTGTTTTTT.

This clonotype was picked up a small number of times. V is TRBV2 and J is TRBJ1-6; no firm D call. V was trimmed by 1 base and J by 10 bases, leaving 17 bases between them. The CDR3 consists of 16 residues. The germline gives CDR1 SNHLY, CDR2 FYNNEI. This CDR3 reads CASSEVQPKSGSPLHF. The CDR3 DNA is TGTGCCAGCAGTGAAGTACAGCCTAAAAGTGGGTCACCCCTCCACTTT.

Turning to this clonotype: This could be a read error, since a much larger clone is one nucleotide away. The chain employs TRBV2 and TRBJ1-4; D call uncertain. The CDR3 spans 12 residues. Germline CDR1 and CDR2: SNHLY and FYNNEI. This chain's CDR3 is CASSAANERLFF. The CDR3 DNA is TGTGCCAGCAGTGCAGCTAATGAAAGACTGTTTTTT.

V usage is TRBV24-1 and J usage is TRBJ1-2; 9 nucleotides match TRBD1. From germline, CDR1 is KGHDR and CDR2 SFDVKD. The CDR3 totals 16 residues. V shed 5 bases, J shed 4 bases, and the junction held 10 bases outside the gene matches. CDR3 residues: CATSGTGTGNIYGYTF. The CDR3 DNA is TGTGCCACCAGTGGGACCGGGACAGGGAATATCTATGGCTACACCTTC.

This clonotype came up once. This chain links TRBV19 with TRBJ2-7; D might be TRBD1 (5 bases). This CDR3 has 11 amino acids. The ends were cut back, 7 bases at V and 5 bases at J, with 9 bases in the middle. Germline V lookup: CDR1 LNHDA, CDR2 SQIVND (reference sequence). Written as DNA, the CDR3 is TGTGCCAGTAATTCAGGGAACGAGCAGTACTTC. It specifies CASNSGNEQYF.

The V gene is TRBV5-1, the J gene TRBJ2-3; D might be TRBD1 or TRBD2, each matching 5 bases. CDR1 is SGHRS and CDR2 is YFSETQ in the germline V gene. The CDR3 spans 16 residues. V lost 0 bases and J 1 base, leaving 12 bases between the germline ends. In DNA, the CDR3 is TGCGCCAGCAGCTTGGCCGGGACGCCCGGCACAGATACGCAGTATTTT. It codes for CASSLAGTPGTDTQYF. The full variable domain, its missing parts supplied by reference TRBV5-1 and TRBJ2-3, is KAGVTQTPRYLIKTRGQQVTLSCSPISGHRSVSWYQQTPGQGLQFLFEYFSETQRNKGNFPGRFSGRQFSNSRSEMNVSTLELGDSALYLCASSLAGTPGTDTQYFGPGTRLTVL.

This clonotype has just a few counts. The chain couples TRBV30 to TRBJ1-2, with D tentatively TRBD1 (5 bases). There are 15 residues in the CDR3. Trimming took 3 bases from V and 4 from J, leaving 18 bases between them. Germline V lookup: CDR1 GTSNPN, CDR2 SVGIG (reference sequence). Here the CDR3 reads CAWRGPGARGYGYTF. The CDR3 DNA reads as TGTGCCTGGAGAGGGCCCGGGGCGCGAGGCTATGGCTACACCTTC. Supplemented by reference TRBV30 and TRBJ1-2, the full variable domain reads SQTIHQWPATLVQPVGSPLSLECTVEGTSNPNLYWYRQAAGRGLQLLFYSVGIGQISSEVPQNLSASRPQDRQFILSSKKLLLSDSGFYLCAWRGPGARGYGYTFGSGTRLTVV.

The V gene is TRBV12-3 or TRBV12-4, the J gene TRBJ1-2; maybe TRBD1 (5 bases). Between the trimmed V and J ends, which lost 5 bases and 8 bases, there was a span of 15 bases. The CDR3 is 13 residues long. Here the CDR3 DNA reads TGTGCCAGCAGTCTCAGGGAAATGCGAGGCTACACCTTC. The encoded protein is CASSLREMRGYTF.

This clonotype was observed at least ten times. The chain recombines TRBV15 with TRBJ2-5, with TRBD1 identical over 12 bases. The length of the CDR3 is 17 residues. The V gene's germline CDR1 is LNHNV and CDR2 YYDKDF (reference sequence). V shed 2 bases and J 2 bases; nucleotides not matched to a gene: 6. The CDR3 loop is CATSRPGQGAYQETQYF. DNA of the CDR3: TGTGCCACCAGCAGACCGGGACAGGGGGCATATCAAGAGACCCAGTACTTC.

This clonotype was counted at least ten times. The chain recombines TRBV27 with TRBJ1-1; tentative D call: TRBD1 (5 bases). This CDR3 comprises 15 residues. Trimming removed 8 bases from V and 4 bases from J, with 20 bases in between. The germline CDR1 and CDR2 sequences are MNHEY and SMNVEV (reference sequence). The chain's CDR3 is CASHPQGRKGTEAFF. For the CDR3, the DNA is TGTGCCAGCCACCCGCAGGGACGGAAGGGCACTGAAGCTTTCTTT.

This clonotype came up many times. This sequence joins TRBV7-9 and TRBJ2-7, with D tentatively TRBD1 (6 bases). This CDR3 spans 15 amino acids. Germline V gene data show CDR1 as SEHNR and CDR2 as FQNEAQ (reference sequence). V lost 3 bases and J lost 2, with 14 bases in between. The CDR3 nucleotides are TGTGCCAGCAGCTTCCCTTTCGGACAGACCTACGAGCAGTACTTC. Protein product: CASSFPFGQTYEQYF.

Of note for this clonotype: A much larger clone sits a single nucleotide away, making a read error possible. This chain connects TRBV10-3 to TRBJ2-7, with D perhaps matching TRBD2 (5 bases). The CDR3 is 12 amino acids. Germline V gives CDR1 ENHRY, CDR2 SYGVKD. Trimming shortened V by 4 bases and J by 4 bases, and 8 bases separated the two germline ends. The CDR3 bases are TGTGCCATCAGTGGGTCGGGGTACGAGCAGTACTTC. It yields the protein CAISGSGYEQYF.